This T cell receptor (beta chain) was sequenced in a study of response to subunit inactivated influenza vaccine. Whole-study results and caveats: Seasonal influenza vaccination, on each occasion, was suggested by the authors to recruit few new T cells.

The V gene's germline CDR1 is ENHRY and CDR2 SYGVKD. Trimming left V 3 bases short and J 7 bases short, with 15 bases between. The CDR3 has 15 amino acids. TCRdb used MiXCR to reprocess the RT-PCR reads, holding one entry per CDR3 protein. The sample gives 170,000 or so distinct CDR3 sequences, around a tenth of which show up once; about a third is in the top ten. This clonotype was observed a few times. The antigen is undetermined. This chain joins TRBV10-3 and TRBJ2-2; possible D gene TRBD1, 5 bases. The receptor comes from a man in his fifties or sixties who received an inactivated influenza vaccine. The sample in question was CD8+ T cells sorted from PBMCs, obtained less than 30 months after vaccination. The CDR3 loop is CAISDQGKMGGELFF. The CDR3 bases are TGTGCCATCAGTGATCAGGGAAAGATGGGCGGGGAGCTGTTTTTT.